The text below deals with one T cell receptor (beta chain). The data were obtained in a study of blood T cell repertoires in COVID-19. Study details: T cells, B-cell-depleted T cells, or PBMCs supplied cDNA or gDNA.

V was trimmed by 0 bases and J by 8 bases, leaving 13 bases between them. The CDR3 has 14 residues. From germline, CDR1 is LGHDT and CDR2 YNNKEL (reference sequence). The protocol was immunoSEQ multiplex PCR, while the TCRdb copy is restricted to in-frame clones and leaves out a portion. This repertoire shows nearly 200,000 clones, about nine tenths found once; its top ten account for around 0.76%. Sequencing used peripheral blood. The gene calls are TRBV3-1 (or the pseudogene TRBV3-2) and TRBJ1-2, with D perhaps matching TRBD1 (6 bases). This TCR derives from a woman aged 70 to 79 with acute or convalescent COVID-19. The CDR3 bases are TGTGCCAGCAGCCAAGATTCCCAGGGGCGCGGCTACACCTTC. This gives the protein CASSQDSQGRGYTF.